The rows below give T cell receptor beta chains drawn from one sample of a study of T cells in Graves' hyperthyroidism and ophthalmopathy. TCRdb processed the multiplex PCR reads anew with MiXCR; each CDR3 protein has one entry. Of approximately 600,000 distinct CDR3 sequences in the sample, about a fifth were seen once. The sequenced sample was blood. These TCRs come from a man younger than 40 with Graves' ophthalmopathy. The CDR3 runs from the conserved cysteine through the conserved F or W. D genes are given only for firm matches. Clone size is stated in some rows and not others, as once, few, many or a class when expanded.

CDR3 DNA: TGTGCCAGCTCTCACTCATCCGGGACAGCGAGCACAGATACGCAGTATTTT
CDR3 protein: CASSHSSGTASTDTQYF
CDR3 length: 17
J gene: TRBJ2-3
D gene: TRBD1
V gene: TRBV18
clone size: NA

CDR3 DNA: TGTGCCAGCAGCTTAATTGGGGATCTCACTGAAGCTTTCTTT
CDR3 protein: CASSLIGDLTEAFF
CDR3 length: 14
J gene: TRBJ1-1
D gene: NA
V gene: TRBV7-3
clone size: NA

CDR3 DNA: TGTGCCAGCAGCTCTCCTCATCGACAGACCTCATTATCCCCAGCCAAAAACATTCAGTACTTC
CDR3 protein: CASSSPHRQTSLSPAKNIQYF
CDR3 length: 21
J gene: TRBJ2-4
D gene: NA
V gene: TRBV11-2
clone size: NA

CDR3 DNA: TGTGCCAGCAGCCTTACTACTTGGACGGAGGGCTACACCTTC
CDR3 protein: CASSLTTWTEGYTF
CDR3 length: 14
J gene: TRBJ1-2
D gene: NA
V gene: TRBV7-9
clone size: NA

CDR3 DNA: TGCAGTGCTAGAGGGACTAGCTCAACCGGGGAGCTGTTTTTT
CDR3 protein: CSARGTSSTGELFF
CDR3 length: 14
J gene: TRBJ2-2
D gene: TRBD2
V gene: TRBV20-1
clone size: NA

CDR3 DNA: TGCAGCGGGGGGACTAGCGGTAGCTCCTACGAGCAGTACTTC
CDR3 protein: CSGGTSGSSYEQYF
CDR3 length: 14
J gene: TRBJ2-7
D gene: TRBD2
V gene: TRBV29-1
clone size: NA

CDR3 DNA: TGTGCCAGCAGCTCCGGACAGGGGTTTTCCTGCGAGCAGTACTTC
CDR3 protein: CASSSGQGFSCEQYF
CDR3 length: 15
J gene: TRBJ2-7
D gene: TRBD1
V gene: TRBV7-2
clone size: NA

CDR3 DNA: TGTGCCTGGAGCACCACAGCTAATGAAAAACTGTTTTTT
CDR3 protein: CAWSTTANEKLFF
CDR3 length: 13
J gene: TRBJ1-4
D gene: NA
V gene: TRBV30
clone size: few

CDR3 DNA: TGTGCCAGCAGTTTGGGGACTGCCAAAAACATTCAGTACTTC
CDR3 protein: CASSLGTAKNIQYF
CDR3 length: 14
J gene: TRBJ2-4
D gene: NA
V gene: TRBV28
clone size: many

CDR3 DNA: TGTGCCAGCAAGCCCTACAGGGTGGGACACACAGATACGCAGTATTTT
CDR3 protein: CASKPYRVGHTDTQYF
CDR3 length: 16
J gene: TRBJ2-3
D gene: NA
V gene: TRBV28
clone size: many